These 26 T cell receptor beta chains came from one sample sequenced in a study of post-analysis software for immune sequencing data. Study findings and constraints: The study found TRBV5-6, TRBV5-1 and TRBV20-1 among a few TRBV segments more frequent in patients than controls.

What these receptors recognize is not known. The authors incorporated unique molecular identifiers into the TCR beta cDNA libraries. TCRdb re-analysed the PCR reads in MiXCR, keeping a single row per CDR3 protein. The sample consists of about 820,000 distinct CDR3 sequences, about 57% of them appearing once. What was sequenced was blood. The origin of the receptors is a girl under 18 with multiple sclerosis.

The chain has TRBV2 and TRBJ1-5; D is unresolved. Trimming pared 7 bases from V and 0 bases from J, leaving 10 bases between. Germline CDR1 reads SNHLY; CDR2 reads FYNNEI. The CDR3 is 14 residues long. CDR3 coding DNA: TGTGCCAGCAAAGCGGACGGTAGCAATCAGCCCCAGCATTTT. Translation gives CASKADGSNQPQHF. Filled out from reference TRBV2 and TRBJ1-5, the complete variable domain reads EPEVTQTPSHQVTQMGQEVILRCVPISNHLYFYWYRQILGQKVEFLVSFYNNEISEKSEIFDDQFSVERPDGSNFTLKIRSTKLEDSAMYFCASKADGSNQPQHFGDGTRLSIL.

This clonotype was seen only a few times. Here the CDR3 DNA reads TGCGCCAGCAGCTCCGGGACAAGCTACACCTTC. It is translated as CASSSGTSYTF. This chain uses TRBV5-1 with TRBJ1-2; perhaps TRBD1 as D (6 bases). The CDR3 is made up of 11 amino acids. V was cut by 3 bases and J by 9 bases, with 9 bases left in between. Germline lookup yields CDR1 SGHRS and CDR2 YFSETQ.

This rearrangement joins TRBV15 to TRBJ1-2; D ambiguous. CDR3 length equals 14 residues. V lost 5 bases to trimming and J lost 2 bases, with 12 bases between them. Germline V gives CDR1 LNHNV, CDR2 YYDKDF (reference sequence). In nucleotides, the CDR3 is TGTGCCACCAGCCGACGGCCAGCCAACTATGGCTACACCTTC. This gives the protein CATSRRPANYGYTF.

For this clonotype: One junction end disagrees with the germline gene, perhaps due to a read error. The chain uses TRBV12-3 or TRBV12-4 and TRBJ2-5; no definite D call. The CDR3 covers 13 residues. CDR3 nucleotide sequence: TGTGTCAGCAGTTTAGCTTCCCCTGGGACCCAGTACTTC. Its translation: CVSSLASPGTQYF.

Remarks on this clonotype: Being one base from a much bigger clone, this may be a read error. V usage is TRBV7-2 and J usage is TRBJ2-1; TRBD1 is a possible D gene (6 bases). Trimming removed 2 bases from V and 2 bases from J, with 13 bases in between. CDR1 is SGHTA, CDR2 FQGNSA, per germline. The CDR3 is made up of 16 amino acids. CDR3 DNA sequence: TGTGCCAGCAGCTTAAGGATAGGGGGTGCCTACAATGAGCAGTTCTTC. Protein: CASSLRIGGAYNEQFF.

This chain uses TRBV20-1 with TRBJ2-1; unclear D gene. This CDR3 is built from 15 residues. Germline V gene sequence: CDR1 DFQATT, CDR2 SNEGSKA (reference sequence). The V end lost 2 bases, the J end lost 0 bases, and 11 bases lay between the germline ends. The CDR3 DNA follows: TGCAGTGCTAGACGACGGAGTAGCTCCTACAATGAGCAGTTCTTC. Encoded protein: CSARRRSSSYNEQFF.

In its sample, this clonotype was seen a few times. The rearrangement uses TRBV6-6 and TRBJ1-2; TRBD1 matches 7 bases. V dropped 3 bases and J dropped 2; count of bases not matched to a gene: 6. The CDR3 spans 15 residues. Germline V gene lookup returns CDR1 MNHNY and CDR2 SVGAGI (reference sequence). The CDR3 DNA reads as TGTGCCAGCAGTTATACAGGGGTTAAGAACTATGGCTACACCTTC. Its translation is CASSYTGVKNYGYTF.

This chain connects TRBV7-9 to TRBJ2-5; D gene uncertain. The J call may be mistaken, given a closer DNA end match to TRBJ2-7. This CDR3 spans 14 amino acids. Germline lookup yields CDR1 SEHNR and CDR2 FQNEAQ (reference sequence). CDR3 nucleotides: TGTGCCAGCAGCTTAGATCCGGGTTTGGCCGAGCAGTACTTC. It specifies CASSLDPGLAEQYF.

J is TRBJ2-5 and V is TRBV7-9; D tentatively reads TRBD1 or TRBD2 (5 bases each). V was clipped by 1 base and J by 2 bases, with 17 bases between them. Germline-derived CDR1 and CDR2 are SEHNR and FQNEAQ (reference sequence). This CDR3 comprises 17 residues. This CDR3 is CASSLEASGTLQETQYF. The CDR3 DNA sequence: TGTGCCAGCAGCTTAGAGGCGTCGGGGACCCTACAAGAGACCCAGTACTTC. The whole variable domain, filled in from reference TRBV7-9 and TRBJ2-5, reads DTGVSQNPRHKITKRGQNVTFRCDPISEHNRLYWYRQTLGQGPEFLTYFQNEAQLEKSRLLSDRFSAERPKGSFSTLEIQRTEQGDSAMYLCASSLEASGTLQETQYFGPGTRLLVL.

The table lists this clonotype with a few counts. The rearrangement uses TRBV3-1 and TRBJ1-1; D ambiguous. This CDR3 is built from 12 residues. Trimming removed 4 bases at V and 6 bases at J, with 9 bases between. Germline loops: CDR1 LGHDT, CDR2 YNNKEL (reference sequence). This chain's CDR3 is CASSLSGAEAFF. The CDR3 DNA reads as TGTGCCAGCAGCCTATCTGGCGCTGAAGCTTTCTTT.

This clonotype was detected only a few times. V and J are TRBV4-1 and TRBJ2-1; D unclear. Germline lookup yields CDR1 MGHRA and CDR2 YSYEKL. The CDR3 is made up of 13 amino acids. The V gene lost 4 bases and the J gene lost 6 bases, with 10 bases spanning the gap. CDR3 coding DNA: TGCGCCAGCAGCCCCAGGACCCCCAATGAGCAGTTCTTC. As protein: CASSPRTPNEQFF.

The chain uses TRBV9 and TRBJ2-1, with 7 bases that match TRBD2. The trim removed 0 bases at V and 8 bases at J, leaving 8 bases unmatched. The CDR3 is 15 residues long. From germline, CDR1 is SGDLS and CDR2 YYNGEE. CDR3 coding DNA: TGTGCCAGCAGCGTAGCAAGCGGGGTCGGGGATGAGCAGTTCTTC. Its protein is CASSVASGVGDEQFF.

This clonotype was recorded once. The chain recombines TRBV29-1 with TRBJ1-5; perhaps TRBD1 as D (6 bases). This CDR3 contains 15 residues. Germline-derived CDR1 and CDR2 are SQVTM and ANQGSEA. V lost 4 bases and J lost 0, with 13 bases in between. In DNA, the CDR3 is TGCAGCGTTGGGGACACAGGGAGTAGCAATCAGCCCCAGCATTTT. Translation gives CSVGDTGSSNQPQHF.

The chain employs TRBV20-1 and TRBJ2-7; TRBD1 is a possible D gene (6 bases). Germline CDR1 DFQATT, CDR2 SNEGSKA (reference sequence). V gave up 4 bases and J gave up 3 bases, with 10 bases separating them. This CDR3 region has 12 residues. The CDR3 is CSANSGVYEQYF. CDR3 DNA: TGCAGTGCTAATTCAGGGGTCTACGAGCAGTACTTC.

J is TRBJ2-1 and V is TRBV20-1, with D possibly TRBD2 on 7 matching bases. V was cut by 5 bases and J by 6 bases, with 11 bases left in between. Per the germline V gene, CDR1 is DFQATT and CDR2 is SNEGSKA (reference sequence). CDR3 size: 12 residues. The CDR3 nucleotides are TGCAGTGCTGGGGGGGGGGCCAATGAGCAGTTCTTC. This sequence encodes CSAGGGANEQFF.

This rearrangement joins TRBV20-1 to TRBJ2-7; 10 bases are a match to TRBD2. This CDR3 spans 17 amino acids. V lost 3 bases, J lost 4 bases, and 15 bases stayed unmatched. Germline values: CDR1 DFQATT, CDR2 SNEGSKA (reference sequence). CDR3 coding DNA: TGCAGTGCTAGGGTACTAGCGGGACAGGAGATGGCGTACGAGCAGTACTTC. It translates to CSARVLAGQEMAYEQYF.

The chain combines TRBV14 with TRBJ2-1; 7 bases agree with TRBD2. The V gene's germline CDR1 is SGHDN and CDR2 FVKESK. Unmatched junction bases numbered 7, after V lost 0 bases and J lost 2 bases. CDR3 length: 17 amino acids. The CDR3 bases are TGTGCCAGCAGCCAAGATGGACTAGGAGGGGCCTACAATGAGCAGTTCTTC. This encodes CASSQDGLGGAYNEQFF.

J is TRBJ1-4 and V is TRBV12-3 or TRBV12-4, with 9 bases that match TRBD1. CDR3 size: 16 residues. The trim removed 0 bases at V and 7 bases at J, leaving 6 bases unmatched. The CDR3 sequence is CASSLAGQGSGEKLFF. DNA for the CDR3: TGTGCCAGCAGTTTAGCGGGACAGGGCTCGGGTGAAAAACTGTTTTTT.

The chain employs TRBV2 and TRBJ1-2; no definite D call. CDR3 length equals 11 residues. Germline V gene data show CDR1 as SNHLY and CDR2 as FYNNEI. Trimming removed 11 bases from V and 4 bases from J, with 11 bases in between. CDR3 loop: CAVGGGYGYTF. Written as DNA, the CDR3 is TGTGCCGTCGGTGGTGGCTATGGCTACACCTTC.

The rearrangement joins TRBV7-2 to TRBJ2-3; unclear D gene. Germline V gene lookup returns CDR1 SGHTA and CDR2 FQGNSA. V was shortened by 6 bases and J by 4 bases, with 8 bases between the two germline ends. This CDR3 comprises 12 residues. The CDR3 loop is CASRLGSDTQYF. The DNA of the CDR3 is TGTGCCAGCAGACTTGGGTCAGATACGCAGTATTTT.

The chain recombines TRBV7-2 with TRBJ2-5; no clear D gene. There are 13 residues in the CDR3. The germline V gene has CDR1 SGHTA and CDR2 FQGNSA. Deletions cut 4 bases from V and 11 bases from J, with 17 bases between. The CDR3 bases are TGTGCCAGCAGCTCGTTGTACGTAGGAGAGCAGTACTTC. Protein product: CASSSLYVGEQYF.

This chain connects TRBV6-5 to TRBJ1-4, with D unclear. Germline V gene sequence: CDR1 MNHEY, CDR2 SVGAGI. The CDR3 is 14 amino acids. Trimming took 6 bases from V and 11 from J, leaving 19 bases between them. The CDR3 reads CASRSEMSYDKLFF. The CDR3 DNA reads as TGTGCCAGCAGAAGCGAGATGTCTTACGACAAACTGTTTTTT.

This clonotype was found a few times. V is TRBV7-9 and J is TRBJ2-7; 9 positions agree with TRBD1. Germline V gives CDR1 SEHNR, CDR2 FQNEAQ (reference sequence). V lost 5 bases, J lost 0 bases, and 11 bases stayed unmatched. CDR3 length: 17 amino acids. The CDR3 is CASSQRPGQGTSYEQYF. The CDR3 nucleotides read TGTGCCAGCAGCCAGCGACCAGGACAGGGGACCTCCTACGAGCAGTACTTC.

The genes are TRBV4-2 and TRBJ2-3, with 7 bases identical to TRBD2. The CDR3 is 17 amino acids. Unmatched junction bases numbered 8, after V lost 0 bases and J lost 2 bases. CDR1 and CDR2 from the germline V gene are LGHNA and YNFKEQ. DNA for the CDR3: TGTGCCAGCAGCCAAGACGCAAGCGGGGCTTCCACAGATACGCAGTATTTT. Translated: CASSQDASGASTDTQYF.

The gene calls are TRBV10-3 and TRBJ2-3; 8 bases fit TRBD2. The CDR3 totals 18 residues. J gave up 0 bases and V 5 bases, and 13 bases lay outside the gene matches. Per the germline V gene, CDR1 is ENHRY and CDR2 is SYGVKD. The CDR3 DNA is TGTGCCATCAGTAAACTAGCGGAGTTCAAAGCTAGCACAGATACGCAGTATTTT. Translated, it gives CAISKLAEFKASTDTQYF.

This clonotype was found a few times. The CDR3 region is CASSSRDRLSIHYEQYF. The DNA of the CDR3 is TGTGCCAGCAGTTCCCGGGACAGGCTTTCAATCCACTACGAGCAGTACTTC. The genes are TRBV12-3 or TRBV12-4 and TRBJ2-7; 8 positions agree with TRBD1. The CDR3 consists of 17 residues. V lost 4 bases, J lost 3 bases, and 14 bases stayed unmatched.